Described below is a single TCR beta chain sequence and its context. Assay used: immunoSEQ multiplex PCR; TCRdb lists only in-frame clones, some missing. The repertoire holds about 87,000 clones, with 70% to 90% as singletons. The germline gives CDR1 SNHLY, CDR2 FYNNEI. Trimming cost V 7 bases and J 1 base, with 13 bases left between them. The CDR3 spans 15 residues. The data originate from a study of radiotherapy plus CTLA-4 blockade in lung cancer. The receptor was isolated from a human donor with non-small cell lung cancer that progressed on radiotherapy plus ipilimumab. The chain carries TRBV2 and TRBJ2-2, with a tentative D call TRBD1 (5 bases). The material sequenced was peripheral blood, taken from a patient treated with radiotherapy plus ipilimumab. The CDR3 DNA reads as TGTGCCAGCATGGAAGGGGCCTGGAACACCGGGGAGCTGTTTTTT. Protein sequence: CASMEGAWNTGELFF. Supplemented by reference TRBV2 and TRBJ2-2, the full variable domain reads EPEVTQTPSHQVTQMGQEVILRCVPISNHLYFYWYRQILGQKVEFLVSFYNNEISEKSEIFDDQFSVERPDGSNFTLKIRSTKLEDSAMYFCASMEGAWNTGELFFGEGSRLTVL.